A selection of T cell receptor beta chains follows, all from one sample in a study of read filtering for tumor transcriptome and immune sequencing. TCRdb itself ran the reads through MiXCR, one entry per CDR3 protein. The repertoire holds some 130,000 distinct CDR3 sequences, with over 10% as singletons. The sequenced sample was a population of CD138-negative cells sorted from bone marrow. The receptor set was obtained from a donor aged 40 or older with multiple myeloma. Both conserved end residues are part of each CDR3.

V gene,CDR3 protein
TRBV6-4,CASSDSVENTEAFF
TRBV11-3,CASSLVPGPFNEQFF
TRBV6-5,CASSPDRSLEKLFF
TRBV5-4,CASSPGAGTYEQYF
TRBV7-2,CASSPYIWENTEAFF
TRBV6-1,CASSEVDRAEAFF
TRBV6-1,CASSESTVANYGYTF
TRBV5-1,CASSPGTVVQETQYF
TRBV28,CASRGPRDRDEQYF
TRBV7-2,CASSLGWNSPLHF
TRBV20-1,CSAGGTGTSGYEQYF
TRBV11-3,CASSRRGGDEQYF
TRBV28,CASSHSLRDSLQETQYF
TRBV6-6,CASRGRGGTEAFF
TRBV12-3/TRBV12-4,CASSFRTSSYNEQFF
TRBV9,CASSVGLTGVTDTQYF
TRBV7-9,CASSLIHRDLEAFF
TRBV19,CAIRPAGVDEQFF
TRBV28,CASSSPPSGVDTQYF
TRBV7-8,CASSLSYEQYF
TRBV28,CASRLQGVMHF
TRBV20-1,CSAPQDSMDQPQHF
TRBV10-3,CAIKVAGLDEQFF
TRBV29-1,CSVRVVGGTEAFF
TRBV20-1,CSAIRDRDSTDTQYF
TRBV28,CASSLGGNQIGEQFF
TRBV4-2,CASSQGTLAGERAGELFF
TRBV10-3,CAIGTDVTDTQYF
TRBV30,CAWSLDRSSYNEQFF
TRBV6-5,CASSRTGTDNTGELFF
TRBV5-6,CASSPGTSRGLRGAFF
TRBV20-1,CSARIYKTDTSNQPQHF
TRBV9,CASSVFVAGELFF
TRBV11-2,CASSLYLAEAFF
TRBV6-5,CASSSSYATNEKLFF
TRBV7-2,CASTSRADFTDTQYF
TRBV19,CASHSGQPLTAKNIQYF
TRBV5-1,CASSGASDTQYF
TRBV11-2,CASSRERGETQYF
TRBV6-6,CASSYRRGPYEQYF
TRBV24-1,CATSDTFFTGELFF
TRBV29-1,CSVGQRENTEAFF
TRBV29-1,CSVGSGGGKLFF
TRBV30,CAWSGGSGANVLTF
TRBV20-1,CSAPRAGSTDTQYF
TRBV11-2,CASSGDSVRKTQYF
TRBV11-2,CASSLAGQSQETQYF
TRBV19,CASSIVQLTINQPQHF
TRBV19,CASSIQSQTQHF
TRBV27,CASSLGAVDTEAFF
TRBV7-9,CASSPSGTGTDWRSPLHF
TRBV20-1,CSARLGTGSTDTQYF
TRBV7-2,CASSFTDTQYF